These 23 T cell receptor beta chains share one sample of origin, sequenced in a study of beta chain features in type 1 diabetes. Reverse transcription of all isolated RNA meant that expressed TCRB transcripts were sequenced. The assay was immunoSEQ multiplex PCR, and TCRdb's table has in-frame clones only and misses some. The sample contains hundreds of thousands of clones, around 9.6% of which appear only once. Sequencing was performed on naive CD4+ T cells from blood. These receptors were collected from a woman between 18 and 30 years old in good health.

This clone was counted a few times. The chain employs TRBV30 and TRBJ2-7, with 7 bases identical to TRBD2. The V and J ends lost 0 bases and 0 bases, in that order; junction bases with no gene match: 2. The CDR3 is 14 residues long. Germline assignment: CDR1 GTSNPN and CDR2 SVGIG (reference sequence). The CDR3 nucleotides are TGTGCCTGGAGTGTCGGGGGGACCTCCTACGAGCAGTACTTC. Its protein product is CAWSVGGTSYEQYF. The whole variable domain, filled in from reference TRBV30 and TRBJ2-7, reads SQTIHQWPATLVQPVGSPLSLECTVEGTSNPNLYWYRQAAGRGLQLLFYSVGIGQISSEVPQNLSASRPQDRQFILSSKKLLLSDSGFYLCAWSVGGTSYEQYFGPGTRLTVT.

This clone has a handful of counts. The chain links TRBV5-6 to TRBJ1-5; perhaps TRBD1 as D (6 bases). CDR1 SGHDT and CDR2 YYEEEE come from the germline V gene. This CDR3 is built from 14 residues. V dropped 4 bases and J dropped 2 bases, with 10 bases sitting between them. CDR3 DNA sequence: TGTGCCAGCAGCCAGACAGGAGGCAATCAGCCCCAGCATTTT. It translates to CASSQTGGNQPQHF.

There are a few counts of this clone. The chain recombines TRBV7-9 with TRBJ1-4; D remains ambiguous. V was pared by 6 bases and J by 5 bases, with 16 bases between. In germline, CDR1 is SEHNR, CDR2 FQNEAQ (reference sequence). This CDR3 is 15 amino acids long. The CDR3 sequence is CASRPDNIVNEKLFF. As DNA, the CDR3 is TGTGCCAGCAGGCCTGACAATATCGTCAATGAAAAACTGTTTTTT. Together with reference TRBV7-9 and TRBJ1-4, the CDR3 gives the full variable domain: DTGVSQNPRHKITKRGQNVTFRCDPISEHNRLYWYRQTLGQGPEFLTYFQNEAQLEKSRLLSDRFSAERPKGSFSTLEIQRTEQGDSAMYLCASRPDNIVNEKLFFGSGTQLSVL.

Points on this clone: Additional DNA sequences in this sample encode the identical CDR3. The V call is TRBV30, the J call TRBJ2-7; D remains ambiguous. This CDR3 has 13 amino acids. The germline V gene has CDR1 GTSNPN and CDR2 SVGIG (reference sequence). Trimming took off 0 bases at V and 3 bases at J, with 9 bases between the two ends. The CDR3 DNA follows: TGTGCCTGGAGTGTATCCAGGAACTACGAGCAGTACTTC. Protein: CAWSVSRNYEQYF.

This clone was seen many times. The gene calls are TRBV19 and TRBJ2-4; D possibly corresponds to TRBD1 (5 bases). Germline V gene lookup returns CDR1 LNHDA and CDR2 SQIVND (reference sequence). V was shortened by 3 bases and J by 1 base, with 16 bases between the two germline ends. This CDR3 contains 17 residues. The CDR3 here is CASSIGQLPPAKNIQYF. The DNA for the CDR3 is TGTGCCAGTAGTATTGGACAACTGCCGCCGGCCAAAAACATTCAGTACTTC.

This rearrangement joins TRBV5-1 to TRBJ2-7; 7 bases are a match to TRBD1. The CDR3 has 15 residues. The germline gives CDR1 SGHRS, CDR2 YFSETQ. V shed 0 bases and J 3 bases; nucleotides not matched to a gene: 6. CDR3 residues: CASSLEAGQDYEQYF. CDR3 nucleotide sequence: TGCGCCAGCAGCTTGGAAGCAGGACAGGACTACGAGCAGTACTTC.

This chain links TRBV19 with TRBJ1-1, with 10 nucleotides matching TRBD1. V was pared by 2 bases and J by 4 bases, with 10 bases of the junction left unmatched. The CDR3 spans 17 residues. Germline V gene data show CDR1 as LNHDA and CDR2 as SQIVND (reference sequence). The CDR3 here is CASSIIWDRGSGTEAFF. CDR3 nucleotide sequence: TGTGCCAGTAGTATAATCTGGGACAGGGGATCTGGCACTGAAGCTTTCTTT. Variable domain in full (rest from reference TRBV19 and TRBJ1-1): DGGITQSPKYLFRKEGQNVTLSCEQNLNHDAMYWYRQDPGQGLRLIYYSQIVNDFQKGDIAEGYSVSREKKESFPLTVTSAQKNPTAFYLCASSIIWDRGSGTEAFFGQGTRLTVV.

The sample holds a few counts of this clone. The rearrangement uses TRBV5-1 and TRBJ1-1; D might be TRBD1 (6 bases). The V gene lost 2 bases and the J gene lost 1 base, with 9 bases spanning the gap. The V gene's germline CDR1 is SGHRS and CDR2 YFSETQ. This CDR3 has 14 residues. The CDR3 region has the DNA TGCGCCAGCAGCTTAGACAGGCCGAACACTGAAGCTTTCTTT. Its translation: CASSLDRPNTEAFF.

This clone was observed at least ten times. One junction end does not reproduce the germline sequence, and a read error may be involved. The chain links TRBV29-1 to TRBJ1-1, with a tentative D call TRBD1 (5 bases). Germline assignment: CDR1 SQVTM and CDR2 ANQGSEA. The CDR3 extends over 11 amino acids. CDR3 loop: CSVDRDSTVLF. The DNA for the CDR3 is TGCAGCGTTGATAGGGATTCGACAGTCCTATTT.

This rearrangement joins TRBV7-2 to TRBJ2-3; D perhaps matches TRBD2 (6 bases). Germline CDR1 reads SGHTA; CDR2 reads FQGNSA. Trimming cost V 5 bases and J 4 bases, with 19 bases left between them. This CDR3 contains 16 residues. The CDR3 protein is CASSLVGTVIADTQYF. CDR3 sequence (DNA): TGTGCCAGCAGCCTCGTTGGGACTGTCATCGCAGATACGCAGTATTTT. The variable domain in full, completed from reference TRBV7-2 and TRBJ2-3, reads GAGVSQSPSNKVTEKGKDVELRCDPISGHTALYWYRQSLGQGLEFLIYFQGNSAPDKSGLPSDRFSAERTGGSVSTLTIQRTQQEDSAVYLCASSLVGTVIADTQYFGPGTRLTVL.

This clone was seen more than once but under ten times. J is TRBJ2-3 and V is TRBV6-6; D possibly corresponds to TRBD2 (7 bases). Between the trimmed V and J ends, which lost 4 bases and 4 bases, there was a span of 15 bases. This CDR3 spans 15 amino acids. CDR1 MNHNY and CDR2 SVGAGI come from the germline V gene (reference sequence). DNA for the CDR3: TGTGCCAGCAGTTGGGGTGGGGGGGCCGCAGATACGCAGTATTTT. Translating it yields CASSWGGGAADTQYF.

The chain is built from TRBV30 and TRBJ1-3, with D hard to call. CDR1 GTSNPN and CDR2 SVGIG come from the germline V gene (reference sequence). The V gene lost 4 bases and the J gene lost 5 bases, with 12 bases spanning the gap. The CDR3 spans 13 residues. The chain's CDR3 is CAWMSGYRNTIYF. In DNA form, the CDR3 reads TGTGCCTGGATGTCCGGGTACAGAAACACCATATATTTT.

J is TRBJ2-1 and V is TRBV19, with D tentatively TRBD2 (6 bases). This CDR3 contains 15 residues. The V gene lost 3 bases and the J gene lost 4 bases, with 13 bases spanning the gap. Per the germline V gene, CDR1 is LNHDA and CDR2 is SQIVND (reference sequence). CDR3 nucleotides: TGTGCCAGTAGTATGACTAGACCCCTTTACAATGAGCAGTTCTTC. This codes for CASSMTRPLYNEQFF.

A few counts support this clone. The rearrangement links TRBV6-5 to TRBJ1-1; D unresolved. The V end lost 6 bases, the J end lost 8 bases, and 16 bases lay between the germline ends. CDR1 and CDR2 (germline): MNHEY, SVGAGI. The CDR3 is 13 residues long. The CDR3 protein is CASSRRPGGEAFF. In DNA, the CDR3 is TGTGCCAGCAGCCGACGCCCGGGAGGGGAAGCTTTCTTT.

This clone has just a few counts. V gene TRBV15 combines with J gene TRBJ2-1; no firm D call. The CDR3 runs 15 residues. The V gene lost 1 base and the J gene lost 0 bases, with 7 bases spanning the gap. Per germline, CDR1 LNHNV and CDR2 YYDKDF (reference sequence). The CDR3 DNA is TGTGCCACCAGCAGAGTCGCGGCCTCCTACAATGAGCAGTTCTTC. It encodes CATSRVAASYNEQFF.

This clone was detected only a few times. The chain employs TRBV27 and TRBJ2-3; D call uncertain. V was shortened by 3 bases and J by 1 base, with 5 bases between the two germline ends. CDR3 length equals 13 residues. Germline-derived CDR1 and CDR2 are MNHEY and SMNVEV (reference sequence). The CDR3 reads CASSFRGTDTQYF. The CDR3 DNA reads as TGTGCCAGCAGTTTCCGTGGCACAGATACGCAGTATTTT.

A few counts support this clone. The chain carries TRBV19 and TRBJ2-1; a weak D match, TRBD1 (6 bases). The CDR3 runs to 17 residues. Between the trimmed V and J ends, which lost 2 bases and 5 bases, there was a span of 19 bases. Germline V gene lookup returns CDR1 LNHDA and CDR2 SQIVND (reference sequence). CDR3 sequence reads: CASSIPMGAGDHNEQFF. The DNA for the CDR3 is TGTGCCAGTAGTATACCGATGGGGGCAGGGGACCACAATGAGCAGTTCTTC.

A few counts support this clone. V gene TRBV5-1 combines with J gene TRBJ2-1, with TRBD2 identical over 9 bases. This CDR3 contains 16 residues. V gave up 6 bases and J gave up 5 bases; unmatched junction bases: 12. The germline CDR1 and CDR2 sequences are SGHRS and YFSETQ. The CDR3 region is CASTPSPSGRHNEQFF. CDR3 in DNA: TGCGCCAGCACACCCTCTCCGAGCGGGAGGCACAATGAGCAGTTCTTC.

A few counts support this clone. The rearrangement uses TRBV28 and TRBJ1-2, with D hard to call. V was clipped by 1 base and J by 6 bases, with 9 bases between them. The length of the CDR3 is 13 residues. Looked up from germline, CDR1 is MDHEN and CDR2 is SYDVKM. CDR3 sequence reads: CASSLSGSNGYTF. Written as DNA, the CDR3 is TGTGCCAGCAGTTTATCGGGTTCGAATGGCTACACCTTC.

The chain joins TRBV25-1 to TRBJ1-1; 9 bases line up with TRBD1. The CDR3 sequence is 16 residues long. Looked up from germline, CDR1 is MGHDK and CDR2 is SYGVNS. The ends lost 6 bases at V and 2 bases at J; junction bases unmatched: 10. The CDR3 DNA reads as TGTGCCAGCAGCGAAACGAGGGACAGGGAAAACACTGAAGCTTTCTTT. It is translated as CASSETRDRENTEAFF.

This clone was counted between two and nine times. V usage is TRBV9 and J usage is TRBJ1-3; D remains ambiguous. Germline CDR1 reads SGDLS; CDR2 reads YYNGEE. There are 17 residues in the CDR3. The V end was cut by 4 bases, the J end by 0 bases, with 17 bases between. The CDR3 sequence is CASSPSASAYSGNTIYF. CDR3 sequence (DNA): TGTGCCAGCAGCCCCAGCGCAAGTGCCTACTCTGGAAACACCATATATTTT. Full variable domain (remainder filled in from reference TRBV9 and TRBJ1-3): DSGVTQTPKHLITATGQRVTLRCSPRSGDLSVYWYQQSLDQGLQFLIQYYNGEERAKGNILERFSAQQFPDLHSELNLSSLELGDSALYFCASSPSASAYSGNTIYFGEGSWLTVV.

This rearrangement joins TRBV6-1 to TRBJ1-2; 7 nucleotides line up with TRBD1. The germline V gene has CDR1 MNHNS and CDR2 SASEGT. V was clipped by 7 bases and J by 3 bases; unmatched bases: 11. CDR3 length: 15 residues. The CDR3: CASISGTAPYYGYTF. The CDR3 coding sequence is TGTGCCAGCATCTCCGGGACAGCGCCTTACTATGGCTACACCTTC.

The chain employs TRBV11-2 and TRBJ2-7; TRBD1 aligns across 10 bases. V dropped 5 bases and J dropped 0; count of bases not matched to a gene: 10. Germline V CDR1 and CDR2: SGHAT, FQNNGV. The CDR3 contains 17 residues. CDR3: CASSGRDRGDYSYEQYF. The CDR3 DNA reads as TGTGCCAGCAGCGGCCGGGACAGGGGCGATTACTCCTACGAGCAGTACTTC.